These 21 T cell receptor beta chains originate from one sample sequenced in a study of read filtering for tumor transcriptome and immune sequencing. This library used roughly 370 ng RNA and molecular barcoded adaptors spanning alpha/delta and beta/gamma chains. TCRdb fed the reads into MiXCR, producing one record per CDR3 protein. The sample consists of about 40,000 distinct CDR3 sequences, roughly 13% of them appearing once. Sequenced sample: a population of CD138-negative cells sorted from bone marrow. Every receptor here comes from a donor aged 40 or older with multiple myeloma.

A few counts support this clonotype. The chain links TRBV5-1 to TRBJ2-5, with TRBD1 as a possible D gene (6 bases). Germline V CDR1 and CDR2: SGHRS, YFSETQ. V dropped 0 bases and J dropped 7 bases, with 13 bases sitting between them. This CDR3 has 14 amino acids. CDR3: CASSLAQGLGTQYF. The CDR3 DNA follows: TGCGCCAGCAGCTTGGCTCAGGGGTTAGGGACCCAGTACTTC.

The sample holds a few counts of this clonotype. It may be a read error: a sequence one base away is much more abundant. The CDR3 sequence: CSAELKFTGTQYF. CDR3 in DNA: TGCAGCGCTGAACTGAAATTTACAGGTACGCAGTATTTT. The chain recombines TRBV29-1 with TRBJ2-3; D is possibly TRBD1 (5 bases). CDR1 SQVTM and CDR2 ANQGSEA come from the germline V gene. The CDR3 consists of 13 residues.

To note about this clonotype: A much larger clone lies one base from this, so it may be a read error. This sequence joins TRBV10-3 and TRBJ2-5; 10 bases agree with TRBD1. Germline V gene sequence: CDR1 ENHRY, CDR2 SYGVKD. Losses at the gene ends were 6 bases for V and 4 bases for J; bases not matched to a gene: 14. This CDR3 is built from 17 residues. CDR3 sequence (DNA): TGTGCCATCAGCGGGACAGGGGCTACCGTTTCAAGAGAGACCCAGTACTTC. Residues: CAISGTGATVSRETQYF.

This clonotype showed up many times. The V and J genes are TRBV20-1 and TRBJ2-1; no clear D gene. CDR1 is DFQATT, CDR2 SNEGSKA, per germline (reference sequence). There are 16 residues in the CDR3. Trimming stripped 4 bases from V and 0 bases from J, with 16 bases between. The CDR3 nucleotides are TGCAGTGCTACAGGACCGGCCCCAAGCTCCTACAATGAGCAGTTCTTC. Its translation: CSATGPAPSSYNEQFF.

In this sample, this clonotype turned up a few times. The chain employs TRBV30 and TRBJ2-1; 9 bases map to TRBD2. The CDR3 has 13 amino acids. The trim removed 4 bases at V and 4 bases at J, leaving 2 bases unmatched. Looked up from germline, CDR1 is GTSNPN and CDR2 is SVGIG (reference sequence). Here the CDR3 DNA reads TGTGCCTGGACTAGCGGGAATTACAATGAGCAGTTCTTC. It yields the protein CAWTSGNYNEQFF.

The chain links TRBV5-5 to TRBJ2-1, with D uncertain. Trimming removed 1 base from V and 5 bases from J, with 13 bases in between. There are 15 residues in the CDR3. Germline V gives CDR1 SGHKS, CDR2 YYEKEE (reference sequence). CDR3 loop: CASSLFGIPDNEQFF. As DNA, the CDR3 is TGTGCCAGCAGCTTGTTTGGAATACCTGACAATGAGCAGTTCTTC.

This clonotype was found many times. The chain uses TRBV28 and TRBJ2-7; 7 bases are a match to TRBD1. CDR1 MDHEN and CDR2 SYDVKM come from the germline V gene. The length of the CDR3 is 14 residues. The V gene end was trimmed by 3 bases and the J gene end by 5 bases; junction bases not matched to a gene: 7. As DNA, the CDR3 is TGTGCCAGCAGTTTTAAACAGGGGTCGAACGAGCAGTACTTC. It yields the protein CASSFKQGSNEQYF.

This clonotype has at least ten counts. J is TRBJ1-5 and V is TRBV10-3, with unresolved D. CDR3 size: 13 residues. In germline, CDR1 is ENHRY, CDR2 SYGVKD. V was pared by 0 bases and J by 6 bases, with 6 bases between. The CDR3 is CAISESASQPQHF. The CDR3 DNA reads TGTGCCATCAGTGAGTCAGCGAGTCAGCCCCAGCATTTT.

The chain carries TRBV11-2 and TRBJ2-5; 14 bases are a match to TRBD2. J was trimmed by 5 bases and V by 3 bases; bases with no gene match: 2. CDR3 length: 15 amino acids. Germline lookup yields CDR1 SGHAT and CDR2 FQNNGV. CDR3 nucleotide sequence: TGTGCCAGCAGCTTTGGGACTAGCGGGAGTGAGACCCAGTACTTC. Translation gives CASSFGTSGSETQYF.

This clonotype was recorded many times. The chain recombines TRBV5-5 with TRBJ2-1; 7 bases align to TRBD1. This CDR3 spans 16 amino acids. J lost 5 bases, V lost 4 bases, and 12 bases had no gene match. Per the germline V gene, CDR1 is SGHKS and CDR2 is YYEKEE (reference sequence). The CDR3 is CASSPLRQGIHNEQFF. DNA for the CDR3: TGTGCCAGCAGCCCCCTGAGACAGGGCATCCACAATGAGCAGTTCTTC.

This clonotype was seen at least ten times. V usage is TRBV18 and J usage is TRBJ1-1; D uncertain. Trimming removed 4 bases from V and 4 bases from J, with 10 bases in between. From germline, CDR1 is KGHSH and CDR2 LQKENI. CDR3 size: 13 residues. The CDR3 protein is CASSREVGTEAFF. CDR3 nucleotides: TGTGCCAGCTCACGGGAGGTGGGCACTGAAGCTTTCTTT.

This clonotype showed up just a few times. The V call is TRBV5-1, the J call TRBJ2-5; the D gene could be TRBD1 or TRBD2 (5 bases each). From germline, CDR1 is SGHRS and CDR2 YFSETQ. The V end lost 3 bases, the J end lost 5 bases, and 17 bases lay between the germline ends. There are 15 residues in the CDR3. This chain's CDR3 is CASSWGTTLGETQYF. CDR3 nucleotide sequence: TGCGCCAGCAGCTGGGGGACGACCCTTGGGGAGACCCAGTACTTC. The full variable domain, its missing parts supplied by reference TRBV5-1 and TRBJ2-5, is KAGVTQTPRYLIKTRGQQVTLSCSPISGHRSVSWYQQTPGQGLQFLFEYFSETQRNKGNFPGRFSGRQFSNSRSEMNVSTLELGDSALYLCASSWGTTLGETQYFGPGTRLLVL.

In this sample, this clonotype turned up many times. The V and J genes are TRBV7-8 and TRBJ1-3, with TRBD1 identical over 7 bases. Trimming took 5 bases from V and 0 from J; bases not matched to a gene: 4. The CDR3 contains 15 residues. The germline V gene encodes CDR1 SGHVS and CDR2 FQNEAQ. For the CDR3, the DNA is TGTGCCAGCAGCGGGGGACAGAGCTCTGGAAACACCATATATTTT. Translating it yields CASSGGQSSGNTIYF. Full variable domain (remainder filled in from reference TRBV7-8 and TRBJ1-3): GAGVSQSPRYKVAKRGQDVALRCDPISGHVSLFWYQQALGQGPEFLTYFQNEAQLDKSGLPSDRFFAERPEGSVSTLKIQRTQQEDSAVYLCASSGGQSSGNTIYFGEGSWLTVV.

This clonotype was recorded at least ten times. This CDR3 is CASSWSLGGGGELFF. The CDR3, as DNA: TGTGCCAGCAGCTGGAGCCTGGGTGGTGGCGGGGAGCTGTTTTTT. The V call is TRBV7-2, the J call TRBJ2-2, with D uncertain. The CDR3 extends over 15 amino acids. CDR1 and CDR2 from the germline V gene are SGHTA and FQGNSA. V lost 4 bases and J lost 7, with 16 bases in between.

This clonotype was seen repeatedly, ten times or more. The rearrangement joins TRBV18 to TRBJ2-7; D remains ambiguous. This CDR3 spans 14 amino acids. Germline CDR1 and CDR2: KGHSH and LQKENI. Deletions cut 4 bases from V and 2 bases from J, with 12 bases between. The CDR3 DNA is TGTGCCAGCTCACACTCCGGGCAGACCTACGAGCAGTACTTC. Its translation: CASSHSGQTYEQYF.

This clonotype appeared many times. The chain joins TRBV19 to TRBJ1-5, with 7 bases aligning to TRBD1. After removal of 6 bases from V and 7 bases from J, the junction contained 15 bases not matched to a gene. Germline CDR1 LNHDA, CDR2 SQIVND (reference sequence). The CDR3 runs to 16 residues. This CDR3 is CASSLTGRVRGQPQHF. As DNA, the CDR3 is TGTGCCAGTAGCCTGACAGGGAGGGTTCGGGGGCAGCCCCAGCATTTT. The full variable domain, completed using reference TRBV19 and TRBJ1-5, is DGGITQSPKYLFRKEGQNVTLSCEQNLNHDAMYWYRQDPGQGLRLIYYSQIVNDFQKGDIAEGYSVSREKKESFPLTVTSAQKNPTAFYLCASSLTGRVRGQPQHFGDGTRLSIL.

In its sample, this clonotype was seen many times. This sequence joins TRBV10-3 and TRBJ2-5; TRBD2 aligns across 8 bases. CDR3 length equals 15 residues. Trimming removed 6 bases from V and 5 bases from J; junction bases left unmatched: 11. Looked up from germline, CDR1 is ENHRY and CDR2 is SYGVKD. CDR3 region: CAISDRAGVGETQYF. CDR3 bases: TGTGCCATCAGCGATCGAGCGGGAGTCGGGGAGACCCAGTACTTC.

Points on this clonotype: This may stem from a read error, because a much larger clone lies one nucleotide away. The rearrangement uses TRBV20-1 and TRBJ2-7; no definite D call. The ends were cut back, 3 bases at V and 1 base at J, with 13 bases in the middle. This CDR3 spans 14 amino acids. In germline, CDR1 is DFQATT, CDR2 SNEGSKA (reference sequence). The CDR3 DNA reads TGCAGTGCTAGGGCGAAGGACGGTTCCTACGAGCAGTACTTC. It translates to CSARAKDGSYEQYF.

This clonotype was counted ten times or more. This chain joins TRBV28 and TRBJ1-2; no clear D. The germline gives CDR1 MDHEN, CDR2 SYDVKM. With 5 bases removed from V and 8 bases from J, the gap between germline ends came to 9 bases. This CDR3 has 11 residues. The CDR3 region has the DNA TGTGCCAGCAGTCCGTCAGTCGGCTACACCTTC. Translated, it gives CASSPSVGYTF.

This clonotype has only a few counts. CDR3 loop: CASNRPSSGRAQKIQYF. In DNA, the CDR3 is TGTGCCAGCAACCGCCCCTCTAGCGGGAGGGCCCAGAAGATCCAGTACTTC. This chain connects TRBV3-1 to TRBJ2-5, with 12 bases identical to TRBD2. V shed 7 bases, J shed 10 bases, and the junction held 19 bases outside the gene matches. The CDR3 is 17 residues long. Germline values: CDR1 LGHDT, CDR2 YNNKEL (reference sequence).

The sample holds many counts of this clonotype. The chain couples TRBV5-1 to TRBJ1-1; 9 nucleotides line up with TRBD1. The CDR3 is 17 amino acids. V lost 4 bases and J lost 1; bases outside the gene matches: 11. Germline assignment: CDR1 SGHRS and CDR2 YFSETQ. CDR3 sequence: CASSPTRTGVGNTEAFF. The CDR3 region has the DNA TGCGCCAGCAGCCCAACCCGGACAGGGGTGGGGAACACTGAAGCTTTCTTT.